The T cell receptor beta chain described here comes from a study of blood T cell repertoires in COVID-19. Study background: COVID-19 samples, acute and convalescent, were from the United States, Italy and Spain. PBMCs, B-cell-depleted T cells, or T cells were the source of the cDNA or gDNA that made up the material.

V lost 10 bases and J lost 4; bases outside the gene matches: 11. This CDR3 has 14 residues. Germline lookup yields CDR1 SNHLY and CDR2 FYNNEI. Original processing notes: By means of reference gene primer amplification, nucleated cell counts were estimated. Measured with immunoSEQ multiplex PCR; TCRdb has only the in-frame clones, and not every one. Clone size and V and J calls were adopted from that table, with D and trimming inferred from the DNA. The table lists around 230,000 clones, roughly 86% of them singletons. In assigning cohorts, the study relied on participant-reported clinical history. The chain uses TRBV2 and TRBJ2-5; 8 nucleotides match TRBD1. This TCR came from a woman aged 35 to 49 with acute COVID-19. The sample consisted of PBMCs or T cells enriched from blood (not recorded which). CDR3: CATTTGVSSETQYF. As DNA, the CDR3 is TGTGCCACCACGACAGGGGTTTCTTCAGAGACCCAGTACTTC.